This TCR beta chain was documented in a study of monozygotic twins with cystic fibrosis. Assay: immunoSEQ multiplex PCR; the TCRdb copy retains only in-frame clones and omits some. Here the sample spans some 25,000 clones, about 96% being singletons. This CDR3 region has 14 residues. V was shortened by 4 bases and J by 0 bases, with 7 bases between the two germline ends. From germline, CDR1 is SGHRS and CDR2 YFSETQ. Worth noting for this clone: Its target is not known.

General study points: J usage was most co-twin-similar in 8 of 16 pairs, V in 13. Unrelated CF individuals shared fewer identical clonotypes than monozygotic CF twins.

The sequence came from a girl aged 2 to 9 with cystic fibrosis. Sequencing used blood. J is TRBJ2-2 and V is TRBV5-1; no clear D. The DNA for the CDR3 is TGCGCCAGCAGCCCTAAAACGAACACCGGGGAGCTGTTTTTT. It encodes CASSPKTNTGELFF. The whole variable domain, filled in from reference TRBV5-1 and TRBJ2-2, reads KAGVTQTPRYLIKTRGQQVTLSCSPISGHRSVSWYQQTPGQGLQFLFEYFSETQRNKGNFPGRFSGRQFSNSRSEMNVSTLELGDSALYLCASSPKTNTGELFFGEGSRLTVL.